These 14 T cell receptor beta chains were sequenced from one sample in a study of blood T cell repertoires in COVID-19. TCRdb keeps only in-frame clones here, not all; method: immunoSEQ multiplex PCR. Of fewer than 250,000 clones listed, roughly 87% are singletons. Sample: PBMCs or T cells enriched from blood (not recorded which). These receptors were obtained from a man younger than 45 in a cohort exposed to, infected with or recovered from COVID-19 (not recorded which).

This sequence joins TRBV13 and TRBJ2-1; D uncertain. CDR1 and CDR2 (germline): PRHDT, FYEKMQ (reference sequence). Trimming left V 4 bases short and J 7 bases short, with 8 bases between. The CDR3 consists of 12 residues. The CDR3 DNA sequence: TGTGCCAGCAGCTCGACCAGGAATGAGCAGTTCTTC. The encoded protein is CASSSTRNEQFF.

The chain combines TRBV19 with TRBJ2-5, with 12 bases matching TRBD1. CDR3 length equals 15 residues. V lost 4 bases and J lost 5; bases outside the gene matches: 5. The germline V gene has CDR1 LNHDA and CDR2 SQIVND (reference sequence). The DNA for the CDR3 is TGTGCCAGTAGTACCGGGACAGGGGGCTTTGAGACCCAGTACTTC. This translates into CASSTGTGGFETQYF.

The chain recombines TRBV28 with TRBJ2-7; no definite D call. Germline V CDR1 and CDR2: MDHEN, SYDVKM. The length of the CDR3 is 13 residues. V lost 5 bases, J lost 0 bases, and 8 bases lay in between. As DNA, the CDR3 is TGTGCCAGCAGTATAGTACCCTCCTACGAGCAGTACTTC. This sequence encodes CASSIVPSYEQYF.

This clone occurred once. The chain is built from TRBV5-1 and TRBJ2-2; 11 nucleotides match TRBD2. The CDR3 consists of 18 residues. V trimming: 0 bases; J trimming: 6 bases; junction bases outside the gene matches: 10. Germline loops: CDR1 SGHRS, CDR2 YFSETQ. The CDR3 bases are TGCGCCAGCAGCTTGGGGACCCGACTAGCGGGAAAATCCGGGGAGCTGTTTTTT. Protein: CASSLGTRLAGKSGELFF. The whole variable domain, remainder taken from reference TRBV5-1 and TRBJ2-2, is KAGVTQTPRYLIKTRGQQVTLSCSPISGHRSVSWYQQTPGQGLQFLFEYFSETQRNKGNFPGRFSGRQFSNSRSEMNVSTLELGDSALYLCASSLGTRLAGKSGELFFGEGSRLTVL.

The chain uses TRBV5-6 and TRBJ1-1, with 8 nucleotides matching TRBD1. Trimming cost V 3 bases and J 1 base; bases outside gene matches: 2. The V gene's germline CDR1 is SGHDT and CDR2 YYEEEE. CDR3 length equals 14 residues. CDR3 residues: CASSSGTGNTEAFF. The CDR3 bases are TGTGCCAGCAGCTCCGGGACAGGGAACACTGAAGCTTTCTTT.

The V gene is TRBV19, the J gene TRBJ1-5; 10 bases match TRBD1. After removal of 6 bases from V and 6 bases from J, the junction contained 11 bases not matched to a gene. This CDR3 is 16 amino acids long. CDR1 is LNHDA, CDR2 SQIVND, per germline (reference sequence). In DNA form, the CDR3 reads TGTGCCAGTAGCAACATGGGACAGGGGACGGCTCAGCCCCAGCATTTT. It is translated as CASSNMGQGTAQPQHF.

The rearrangement uses TRBV4-1 and TRBJ1-3; TRBD1 matches 7 bases. CDR1 and CDR2 (germline): MGHRA, YSYEKL. V was pared by 3 bases and J by 4 bases, with 6 bases of the junction left unmatched. There are 15 residues in the CDR3. The CDR3 bases are TGCGCCAGCAGCCAGCAGACAGGGTCAGGAAACACCATATATTTT. This translates into CASSQQTGSGNTIYF.

This chain connects TRBV19 to TRBJ1-1, with D perhaps matching TRBD1 (5 bases). The CDR3 is made up of 12 amino acids. The V end lost 7 bases, the J end lost 7 bases, and 13 bases lay between the germline ends. Germline CDR1 is LNHDA and CDR2 is SQIVND (reference sequence). CDR3 sequence (DNA): TGTGCCAGTAATTTGGGGCACTATGAAGCTTTCTTT. It yields the protein CASNLGHYEAFF. Full variable domain (rest looked up from reference TRBV19 and TRBJ1-1): DGGITQSPKYLFRKEGQNVTLSCEQNLNHDAMYWYRQDPGQGLRLIYYSQIVNDFQKGDIAEGYSVSREKKESFPLTVTSAQKNPTAFYLCASNLGHYEAFFGQGTRLTVV.

This sequence joins TRBV5-1 and TRBJ1-2; D uncertain. The CDR3 is 13 residues long. Germline V gives CDR1 SGHRS, CDR2 YFSETQ. Trimming shortened V by 4 bases and J by 0 bases, and 7 bases separated the two germline ends. The CDR3 is CASSPRPNYGYTF. The DNA for the CDR3 is TGCGCCAGCAGCCCGCGCCCTAACTATGGCTACACCTTC.

The chain has TRBV19 and TRBJ2-6; D is perhaps TRBD2 (6 bases). Germline lookup yields CDR1 LNHDA and CDR2 SQIVND (reference sequence). V was shortened by 6 bases and J by 0 bases, with 12 bases between the two germline ends. This CDR3 is built from 16 residues. In nucleotides, the CDR3 is TGTGCCAGTAGGGACTACCTGCTCTCTGGGGCCAACGTCCTGACTTTC. As protein: CASRDYLLSGANVLTF.

The chain couples TRBV5-1 to TRBJ1-4, with D possibly TRBD1 on 5 matching bases. Trimming took off 4 bases at V and 3 bases at J, with 13 bases between the two ends. CDR1 is SGHRS and CDR2 is YFSETQ in the germline V gene. CDR3 size: 15 residues. The CDR3 here is CASSPQGTANEKLFF. CDR3 DNA: TGCGCCAGCAGCCCCCAGGGAACGGCTAATGAAAAACTGTTTTTT.

This clone occurred a few times. The chain has TRBV18 and TRBJ2-1; 11 bases line up with TRBD2. The CDR3 length is 16 residues. Germline CDR1 is KGHSH and CDR2 is LQKENI. V shed 3 bases, J shed 3 bases, and the junction held 4 bases outside the gene matches. The CDR3 nucleotides read TGTGCCAGCTCACCCTCACTAGCGGGAGACTACAATGAGCAGTTCTTC. Its protein is CASSPSLAGDYNEQFF.

The chain employs TRBV5-1 and TRBJ2-7; D may be TRBD2 (5 bases). Germline V gene sequence: CDR1 SGHRS, CDR2 YFSETQ. This CDR3 has 13 amino acids. Deletions cut 2 bases from V and 8 bases from J, with 14 bases between. The CDR3 nucleotides read TGCGCCAGCAGCTTACCGGGGTCGGAAAAGCAGTACTTC. Translated: CASSLPGSEKQYF.

V is TRBV5-4 and J is TRBJ2-7, with D perhaps TRBD1 (5 bases). The CDR3 length is 14 residues. CDR1 and CDR2 from the germline V gene are SGHNT and YYREEE (reference sequence). Deletions cut 4 bases from V and 2 bases from J, with 13 bases between. This chain's CDR3 is CASSLRTQPYEQYF. The DNA for the CDR3 is TGTGCCAGCAGCCTCAGGACACAACCCTACGAGCAGTACTTC.